A selection of T cell receptor beta chains follows, all from one sample in a study of T cells in localized non-small cell lung cancer. TCRdb keeps only in-frame clones here, not all; method: immunoSEQ multiplex PCR. Of some 740 clones in the sample, over 20% were seen once. Source: normal lung tissue next to the tumor, taken before any cancer treatment. These receptor sequences come from a female donor older than 55 with stage II lung adenocarcinoma. Both conserved end residues are part of each CDR3. The D gene is left open where the match is weak. Part of the rows lack a size; the others show once, few, many or a class for expanded clones.

d_call | j_call | v_call | clone_size | cdr3_aa | cdr3_nt
TRBD1 | TRBJ1-6 | TRBV5-1 | - | CASSLQGTVNSPLHF | TGCGCCAGCAGCTTGCAGGGGACAGTCAATTCACCCCTCCACTTT
- | TRBJ1-5 | TRBV1 | - | CTSSQVPTGKGDSQPQHF | TGCACCAGCAGCCAAGTCCCAACAGGGAAGGGGGACAGTCAGCCCCAGCATTTT
- | TRBJ1-1 | TRBV1 | - | CASSQADGGGRGAFF | TGCGCCAGCAGCCAGGCGGATGGGGGAGGGCGTGGGGCTTTCTTT
TRBD1 | TRBJ2-1 | TRBV5-1 | few | CASSPGQGSYNEQFF | TGCGCCAGCAGCCCGGGACAGGGGTCCTACAATGAGCAGTTCTTC
- | TRBJ1-2 | TRBV30 | few | CAWSVKGSALTYGYTF | TGTGCCTGGAGTGTAAAAGGGTCCGCCCTGACCTATGGCTACACCTTC
- | TRBJ1-5 | TRBV28 | few | CASSPGNRGQPQHF | TGTGCCAGCAGTCCAGGGAATAGGGGTCAGCCCCAGCATTTT
- | TRBJ2-2 | TRBV6-8 | - | CASSAMGEGAGELFF | TGTGCCAGCAGTGCCATGGGAGAAGGGGCCGGGGAGCTGTTTTTT
- | TRBJ1-3 | TRBV30 | - | CAWSVSGRNTIYF | TGTGCCTGGAGTGTAAGCGGGAGGAACACCATATATTTT
TRBD1 | TRBJ1-4 | TRBV28 | - | CASSPHRTRTGEGKLFF | TGTGCCAGCAGTCCCCACCGAACCAGGACAGGGGAAGGAAAACTGTTTTTT
- | TRBJ1-4 | TRBV28 | - | CASSLGGGMSEKLFF | TGTGCCAGCAGTTTAGGAGGGGGAATGAGTGAAAAACTGTTTTTT
- | TRBJ2-6 | TRBV19 | - | CASSIGPAKAGANVLTF | TGTGCCAGTAGTATAGGACCCGCAAAGGCTGGGGCCAACGTCCTGACTTTC
- | TRBJ1-2 | TRBV15 | - | CATSRGQGRGGYTF | TGTGCCACCAGCAGAGGGCAGGGGAGAGGGGGCTACACCTTC
- | TRBJ1-3 | TRBV30 | - | CAWSVGYTGPGNTIYF | TGTGCCTGGAGTGTAGGTTATACGGGACCTGGAAACACCATATATTTT
- | TRBJ2-1 | TRBV30 | few | CAWSWGGNEQFF | TGTGCCTGGAGTTGGGGTGGGAATGAGCAGTTCTTC
- | TRBJ2-6 | TRBV6-8 | few | CASSDSGGSGANVLTF | TGTGCCAGCAGTGACTCCGGGGGATCCGGGGCCAACGTCCTGACTTTC
TRBD1 | TRBJ1-2 | TRBV5-8 | - | CASSFDRGYGYTF | TGTGCCAGCAGCTTTGACAGGGGCTATGGCTACACCTTC
- | TRBJ1-2 | TRBV5-1 | few | CASSLGGENYGYTF | TGCGCCAGCAGCCTGGGCGGGGAAAACTATGGCTACACCTTC
TRBD1 | TRBJ1-1 | TRBV9 | - | CASSRGTVEAFF | TGTGCCAGCAGCAGGGGGACAGTTGAAGCTTTCTTT
- | TRBJ1-5 | TRBV19 | few | CASSIAWGANQPQHF | TGTGCCAGTAGTATAGCCTGGGGCGCCAATCAGCCCCAGCATTTT
TRBD2 | TRBJ2-7 | TRBV28 | - | CASSPPRGIHEQYF | TGTGCCAGCAGTCCCCCGCGGGGGATCCACGAGCAGTACTTC
TRBD2 | TRBJ2-5 | TRBV11-3 | large | CASGGLAGGQETQYF | TGTGCCAGCGGGGGACTAGCGGGAGGGCAAGAGACCCAGTACTTC
- | TRBJ2-3 | TRBV19 | few | CASSPRPYTQYF | TGTGCCAGTAGTCCCCGACCTTATACGCAGTATTTT
- | TRBJ2-7 | TRBV11-3 | - | CASSLVQRRGSYEQYF | TGTGCCAGCAGCTTAGTCCAACGGAGAGGTTCCTACGAGCAGTACTTC
- | TRBJ2-2 | TRBV9 | medium-sized | CASSVGRPGTGELFF | TGTGCCAGCAGCGTAGGACGACCGGGCACCGGGGAGCTGTTTTTT
TRBD1 | TRBJ2-7 | TRBV11-3 | - | CASSGKGQSYSYEQYF | TGTGCCAGCAGCGGGAAGGGACAGTCTTATTCCTACGAGCAGTACTTC
- | TRBJ1-5 | TRBV11-3 | few | CASSHTAHWDQPQHF | TGTGCCAGCAGCCACACGGCGCATTGGGATCAGCCCCAGCATTTT
- | TRBJ2-5 | TRBV7-5 | - | CASSPNRGKETQYF | TGTGCCAGCAGCCCCAACAGGGGGAAAGAGACCCAGTACTTC
TRBD1 | TRBJ1-1 | TRBV6-8 | - | CASSRWTGRENTEAFF | TGTGCCAGCAGCCGGTGGACAGGGAGAGAGAACACTGAAGCTTTCTTT
TRBD2 | TRBJ2-7 | TRBV9 | few | CASRGRTSVYEQYF | TGTGCCAGCAGGGGGAGGACTAGCGTCTACGAGCAGTACTTC
- | TRBJ1-2 | TRBV9 | few | CASRDGQGGYTF | TGTGCCAGCAGGGACGGACAAGGAGGCTACACCTTC